Sequencing of this T cell receptor (beta chain) was carried out in a study of beta chain features in type 1 diabetes. Findings and limits, study-wide: In every one of the four CD4+ subsets, TCRB CDR3s were moderately but significantly shorter in Type 1 diabetes patients.

Since all of the isolated RNA was reverse transcribed, expressed TCRB transcripts were what got sequenced. Only in-frame clones appear in the TCRdb table, and some are missing; sequencing was by immunoSEQ multiplex PCR. The repertoire holds hundreds of thousands of clones, roughly 13% seen once, with about 0.02% in the top ten. This clone was seen more than once but under ten times. Its antigen is as yet unknown. Germline CDR1 reads LNHNV; CDR2 reads YYDKDF (reference sequence). This CDR3 is 14 amino acids long. Trimming removed 7 bases from V and 0 bases from J, with 7 bases in between. The TCR comes from a man between 18 and 35 years old with type 1 diabetes. V and J are TRBV15 and TRBJ2-6, with D uncertain. The source material was naive CD4+ T cells from blood. The CDR3 is CATTSDSGANVLTF. The CDR3 DNA follows: TGTGCCACCACCTCAGACTCTGGGGCCAACGTCCTGACTTTC.